This record concerns one T cell receptor (beta chain) sequence. Its antigen is unknown. This sample was taken from a study of cytomegalovirus exposure and HLA in healthy donors. The study's findings and limits: The number of N-insertions in an Asian-associated ancestry cluster was reportedly below the roughly 670-donor mean in a later analysis. The study designated 150 or so TCR beta chains cytomegalovirus-associated.

Primers for the PCR totalled 60 Vbeta and 13 Jbeta. Measured with immunoSEQ multiplex PCR; TCRdb has only the in-frame clones, and not every one. The repertoire consists of about 120,000 clones, with around 75% occurring once and the leading ten covering 2.9%. CDR1 and CDR2 (germline): SEHNR, FQNEAQ (reference sequence). CDR3 length: 16 amino acids. Trimming removed 5 bases at V and 2 bases at J, with 16 bases between. The sequenced sample consisted of PBMCs. This rearrangement joins TRBV7-9 to TRBJ1-3; D is possibly TRBD1 (5 bases). This sequence was found in a woman aged 40 to 49 in good health and CMV-seropositive. CDR3 DNA: TGTGCCAGCAGCCCACGGAGGGGTACGGCTGGAAACACCATATATTTT. Protein: CASSPRRGTAGNTIYF.